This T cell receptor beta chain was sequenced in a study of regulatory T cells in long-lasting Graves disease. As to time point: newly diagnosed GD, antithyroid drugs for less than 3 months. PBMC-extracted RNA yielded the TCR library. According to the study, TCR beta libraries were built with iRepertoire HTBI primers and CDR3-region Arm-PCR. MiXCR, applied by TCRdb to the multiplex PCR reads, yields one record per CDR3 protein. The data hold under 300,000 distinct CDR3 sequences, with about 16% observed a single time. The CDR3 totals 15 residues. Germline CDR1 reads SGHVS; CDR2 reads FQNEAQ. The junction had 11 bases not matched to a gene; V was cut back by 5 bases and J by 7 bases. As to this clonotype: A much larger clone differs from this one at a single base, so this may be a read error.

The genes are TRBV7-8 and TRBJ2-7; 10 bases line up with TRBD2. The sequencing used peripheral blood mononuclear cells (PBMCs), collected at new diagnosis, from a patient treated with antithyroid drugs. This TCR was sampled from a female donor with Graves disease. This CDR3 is CASSVRSGRHNEQYF. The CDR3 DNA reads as TGTGCCAGCAGCGTCCGTAGCGGGAGGCACAATGAGCAGTACTTC. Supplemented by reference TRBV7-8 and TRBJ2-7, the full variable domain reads GAGVSQSPRYKVAKRGQDVALRCDPISGHVSLFWYQQALGQGPEFLTYFQNEAQLDKSGLPSDRFFAERPEGSVSTLKIQRTQQEDSAVYLCASSVRSGRHNEQYFGPGTRLTVT.